A few counts support the clone carrying this T cell receptor beta chain. Its matching antigen is unknown. Germline CDR1 is SGHVS and CDR2 is FNYEAQ. V lost 4 bases and J lost 2; bases outside the gene matches: 2. The CDR3 covers 16 residues. The sample comes from a study of blood T cells in healthy people across ages. For the second PCR, which ran for 7 to 11 cycles, a sample-barcoded 5' primer and a J-beta primer mix were used. TCRdb itself ran the 5' RACE reads through MiXCR, one entry per CDR3 protein. Found here are about 830,000 distinct CDR3 sequences, approximately 59% of them singletons; the top ten hold roughly 26%. Findings and caveats of the study: CMV status of donors was unknown, possibly confounding expanded clonotype changes.

Donors ranged from roughly 6 to 90 years old and were healthy Caucasians in Russia. Source material: blood. The receptor comes from a man younger than 40 in good health. The chain joins TRBV7-6 to TRBJ2-6; 10 bases are shared with TRBD1. The CDR3 nucleotides read TGTGCCAGCAGCTGGGACAGGGGTACTGGGGCCAACGTCCTGACTTTC. It encodes CASSWDRGTGANVLTF.